This TCR beta chain was profiled in a study of regulatory T cells in long-lasting Graves disease. The sample holds many counts of this clonotype. Its antigen is unidentified. TCR beta libraries were built with iRepertoire HTBI primers and Arm-PCR of CDR3 regions. Via MiXCR, TCRdb re-called the multiplex PCR reads, giving one row per CDR3 protein. The data show about 450,000 distinct CDR3 sequences, with 12% to 15% seen just once and under 20% held by the top ten. This CDR3 contains 14 residues. Trimming cost V 6 bases and J 1 base, with 12 bases left between them. The sample's time point: newly diagnosed GD, antithyroid drugs for less than 3 months. Making the TCR library involved RNA that had been extracted from PBMCs. Points from the study as a whole: There were preferences for TRBV28, TRBJ1-2 and TRBJ2-5 in persistent disease.

This same sample was also taken into another study, of T cells in Graves' hyperthyroidism and ophthalmopathy.

The genes are TRBV12-3 or TRBV12-4 and TRBJ2-5; no definite D call. This sequence originates from a woman aged 45 to 65 with Graves disease. The input for sequencing was peripheral blood mononuclear cells (PBMCs), taken at new diagnosis, from a patient treated with antithyroid drugs. The CDR3 DNA reads TGTGCCAGCAGCTCCCGGGCAGTCCAAGAGACCCAGTACTTC. It specifies CASSSRAVQETQYF.